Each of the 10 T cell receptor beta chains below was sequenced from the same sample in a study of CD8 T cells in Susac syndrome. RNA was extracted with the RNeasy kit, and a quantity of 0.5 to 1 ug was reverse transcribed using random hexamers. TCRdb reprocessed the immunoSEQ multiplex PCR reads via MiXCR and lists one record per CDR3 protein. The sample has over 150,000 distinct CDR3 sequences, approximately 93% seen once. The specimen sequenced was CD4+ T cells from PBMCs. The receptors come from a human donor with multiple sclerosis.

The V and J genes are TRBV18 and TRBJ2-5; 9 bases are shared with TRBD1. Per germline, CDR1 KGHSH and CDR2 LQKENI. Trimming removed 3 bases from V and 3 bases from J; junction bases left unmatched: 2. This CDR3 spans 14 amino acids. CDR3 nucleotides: TGTGCCAGCTCACCGGGACAGGGTAAAGAGACCCAGTACTTC. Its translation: CASSPGQGKETQYF.

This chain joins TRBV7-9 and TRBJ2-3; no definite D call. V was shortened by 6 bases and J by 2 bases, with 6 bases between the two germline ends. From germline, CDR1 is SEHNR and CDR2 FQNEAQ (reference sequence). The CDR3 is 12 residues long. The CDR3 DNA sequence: TGTGCCAGCAGTACAGACACAGATACGCAGTATTTT. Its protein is CASSTDTDTQYF.

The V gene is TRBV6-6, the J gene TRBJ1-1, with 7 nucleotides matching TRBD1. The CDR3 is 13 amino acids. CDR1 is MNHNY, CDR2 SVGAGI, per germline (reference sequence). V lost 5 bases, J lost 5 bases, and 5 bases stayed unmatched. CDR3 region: CASSQPGGTEAFF. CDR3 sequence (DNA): TGTGCCAGCAGTCAACCAGGGGGGACTGAAGCTTTCTTT.

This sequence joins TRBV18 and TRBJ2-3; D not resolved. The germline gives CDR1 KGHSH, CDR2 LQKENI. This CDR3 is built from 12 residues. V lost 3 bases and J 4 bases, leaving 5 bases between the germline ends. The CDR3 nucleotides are TGTGCCAGCTCACCGGGTCCAGATACGCAGTATTTT. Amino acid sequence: CASSPGPDTQYF. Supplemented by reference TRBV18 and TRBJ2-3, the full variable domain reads NAGVMQNPRHLVRRRGQEARLRCSPMKGHSHVYWYRQLPEEGLKFMVYLQKENIIDESGMPKERFSAEFPKEGPSILRIQQVVRGDSAAYFCASSPGPDTQYFGPGTRLTVL.

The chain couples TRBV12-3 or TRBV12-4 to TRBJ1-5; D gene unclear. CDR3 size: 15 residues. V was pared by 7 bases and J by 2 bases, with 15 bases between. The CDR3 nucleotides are TGTGCCAGCACCCCATACGGGCGAGGCAATCAGCCCCAGCATTTT. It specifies CASTPYGRGNQPQHF.

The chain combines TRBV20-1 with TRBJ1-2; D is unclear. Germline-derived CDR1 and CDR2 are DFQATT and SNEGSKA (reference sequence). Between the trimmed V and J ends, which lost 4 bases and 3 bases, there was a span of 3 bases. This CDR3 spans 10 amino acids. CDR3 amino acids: CSATYYGYTF. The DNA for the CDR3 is TGCAGTGCTACCTACTATGGCTACACCTTC.

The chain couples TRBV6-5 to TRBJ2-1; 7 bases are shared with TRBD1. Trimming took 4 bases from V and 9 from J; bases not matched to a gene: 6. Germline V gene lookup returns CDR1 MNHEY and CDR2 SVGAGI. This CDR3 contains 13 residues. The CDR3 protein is CASSWIRDSEQFF. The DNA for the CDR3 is TGTGCCAGCAGTTGGATCCGGGACAGTGAGCAGTTCTTC.

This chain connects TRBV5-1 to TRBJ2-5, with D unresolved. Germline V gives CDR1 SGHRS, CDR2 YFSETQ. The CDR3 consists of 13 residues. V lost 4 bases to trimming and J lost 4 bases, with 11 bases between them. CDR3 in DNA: TGCGCCAGCAGCCGCACACCGGGAGAGACCCAGTACTTC. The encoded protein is CASSRTPGETQYF.

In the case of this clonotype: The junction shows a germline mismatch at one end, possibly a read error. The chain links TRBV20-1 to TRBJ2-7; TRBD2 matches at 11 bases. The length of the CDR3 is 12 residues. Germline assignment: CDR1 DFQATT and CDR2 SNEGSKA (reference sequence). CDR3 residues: CSTSGSSYEQYF. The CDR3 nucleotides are TGCAGTACTAGCGGGAGCTCCTACGAGCAGTACTTC.

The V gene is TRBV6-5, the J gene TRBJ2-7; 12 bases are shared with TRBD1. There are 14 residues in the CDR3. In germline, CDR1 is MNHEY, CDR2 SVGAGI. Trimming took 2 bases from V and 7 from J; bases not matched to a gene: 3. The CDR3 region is CASSYRDRGREQYF. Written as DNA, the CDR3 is TGTGCCAGCAGTTACAGGGACAGGGGGCGGGAGCAGTACTTC.